Listed below are T cell receptor beta chains from one sample, sequenced in a study of T cells in Graves' hyperthyroidism and ophthalmopathy. Each CDR3 protein is one row after TCRdb ran MiXCR on the multiplex PCR reads. The table shows around 480,000 distinct CDR3 sequences, with 13% to 15% occurring only once. The sequencing input was blood. These receptor sequences come from a woman between 18 and 29 years old with Graves' hyperthyroidism. The CDR3 runs from the conserved cysteine through the conserved F or W. The D gene is left open where the match is weak. Only some rows state a clone size, as once, few, many or a class for expanded clones.

V: TRBV12-3/TRBV12-4
J: TRBJ1-1
D: NA
size: few
CDR3: CASSPGGTGRGTEAFF
DNA: TGTGCCAGCAGTCCGGGGGGGACGGGCCGGGGCACTGAAGCTTTCTTT

V: TRBV6-1
J: TRBJ1-1
D: NA
size: many
CDR3: CASSGAGSSTEAFF
DNA: TGTGCCAGCTCAGGGGCCGGATCGTCCACTGAAGCTTTCTTT

V: TRBV5-1
J: TRBJ2-1
D: TRBD2
size: many
CDR3: CASSPLVGLNNEQFF
DNA: TGCGCCAGCAGCCCGCTCGTGGGACTAAACAATGAGCAGTTCTTC

V: TRBV20-1
J: TRBJ2-5
D: NA
size: many
CDR3: CSGALDRETQYF
DNA: TGCAGTGGGGCCCTAGACAGGGAGACCCAGTACTTC

V: TRBV18
J: TRBJ2-3
D: NA
size: many
CDR3: CASSPAMAGTDTQYF
DNA: TGTGCCAGCTCACCCGCCATGGCTGGAACAGATACGCAGTATTTT

V: TRBV27
J: TRBJ2-3
D: NA
size: many
CDR3: CASRPENTDTQYF
DNA: TGTGCCAGCAGGCCTGAAAACACAGATACGCAGTATTTT

V: TRBV19
J: TRBJ2-1
D: NA
size: many
CDR3: CASSIIRDASYNEQFF
DNA: TGTGCCAGTAGTATAATAAGGGATGCCTCCTACAATGAGCAGTTCTTC

V: TRBV20-1
J: TRBJ2-7
D: TRBD2
size: many
CDR3: CSAISSGRADYEQYF
DNA: TGCAGTGCTATCTCTAGCGGGAGGGCTGACTACGAGCAGTACTTC

V: TRBV6-1
J: TRBJ1-5
D: NA
size: many
CDR3: CASSSVGPGGHQPQHF
DNA: TGTGCCAGCAGCTCAGTGGGACCCGGGGGGCATCAGCCCCAGCATTTT

V: TRBV12-3/TRBV12-4
J: TRBJ1-1
D: NA
size: many
CDR3: CASSRPATGNTEAFF
DNA: TGTGCCAGCAGCCGACCGGCGACAGGTAACACTGAAGCTTTCTTT

V: TRBV29-1
J: TRBJ1-1
D: NA
size: many
CDR3: CSVERGLEAFF
DNA: TGCAGCGTTGAACGAGGGTTGGAAGCTTTCTTT

V: TRBV24-1
J: TRBJ2-1
D: TRBD2
size: many
CDR3: CATSDTIAGNSYNEQFF
DNA: TGTGCCACCAGTGACACAATAGCGGGGAACTCCTACAATGAGCAGTTCTTC

V: TRBV7-2
J: TRBJ2-2
D: TRBD1
size: NA
CDR3: CASSLDGDRGMTGELFF
DNA: TGTGCCAGCAGCTTAGACGGGGACAGGGGAATGACCGGGGAGCTGTTTTTT

V: TRBV29-1
J: TRBJ1-1
D: TRBD1
size: many
CDR3: CSGDRGWNTEAFF
DNA: TGCAGCGGGGACAGGGGATGGAACACTGAAGCTTTCTTT

V: TRBV11-3
J: TRBJ2-7
D: TRBD2
size: many
CDR3: CASSLFLAGVDEQYF
DNA: TGTGCCAGCAGCTTATTTCTAGCGGGAGTGGACGAGCAGTACTTC

V: TRBV3-1
J: TRBJ2-3
D: NA
size: NA
CDR3: CASSQDIGLYTDTRYF
DNA: TGTGCCAGCAGCCAAGATATCGGGCTTTACACAGATACGCGGTATTTT

V: TRBV12-3/TRBV12-4
J: TRBJ1-2
D: NA
size: many
CDR3: CASTAGLISGHGYTF
DNA: TGTGCCAGCACGGCAGGGCTCATTTCTGGGCATGGCTACACCTTC

V: TRBV7-9
J: TRBJ1-1
D: NA
size: many
CDR3: CASSLILYTLNTEAFF
DNA: TGTGCCAGCAGCCTAATTTTGTATACTCTTAACACTGAAGCTTTCTTT

V: TRBV19
J: TRBJ1-2
D: NA
size: NA
CDR3: CASSSQEIHGYTF
DNA: TGTGCCAGTAGTTCACAGGAAATCCATGGCTACACCTTC

V: TRBV13
J: TRBJ2-1
D: TRBD2
size: many
CDR3: CASVTSGVVDEQFF
DNA: TGTGCCAGCGTAACTAGCGGAGTTGTGGATGAGCAGTTCTTC

V: TRBV5-1
J: TRBJ2-3
D: NA
size: many
CDR3: CASSLGGSNTDTQYF
DNA: TGCGCCAGCAGCTTGGGTGGATCTAACACAGATACGCAGTATTTT

V: TRBV30
J: TRBJ1-6
D: NA
size: few
CDR3: CACISTGYNSPLHF
DNA: TGTGCCTGTATAAGTACAGGTTATAATTCACCCCTCCACTTT

V: TRBV7-9
J: TRBJ2-1
D: NA
size: many
CDR3: CASSPVQLSYNEQFF
DNA: TGTGCCAGCAGCCCGGTGCAGCTCTCCTACAATGAGCAGTTCTTC

V: TRBV5-1
J: TRBJ2-2
D: TRBD2
size: few
CDR3: CASSLLAGGTGELFF
DNA: TGCGCCAGCAGCTTGCTAGCGGGAGGTACCGGGGAGCTGTTTTTT

V: TRBV19
J: TRBJ2-2
D: TRBD2
size: many
CDR3: CASSPGLAGAANTGELFF
DNA: TGTGCCAGTAGTCCCGGACTAGCGGGAGCGGCGAACACCGGGGAGCTGTTTTTT

V: TRBV27
J: TRBJ2-7
D: NA
size: NA
CDR3: CASSSDGPYEQYF
DNA: TGTGCCAGCAGCTCTGACGGCCCCTACGAGCAGTACTTC

V: TRBV18
J: TRBJ2-7
D: TRBD1
size: few
CDR3: CASSPGTGDPYEQYF
DNA: TGTGCCAGCTCACCCGGGACAGGTGACCCCTACGAGCAGTACTTC

V: TRBV5-1
J: TRBJ2-5
D: NA
size: NA
CDR3: CASSLDTRGETQYF
DNA: TGCGCCAGCAGCTTGGACACACGGGGAGAGACCCAGTACTTC

V: TRBV7-9
J: TRBJ2-3
D: TRBD2
size: NA
CDR3: CASSLISGRAMEVDTQYF
DNA: TGTGCCAGCAGCTTAATTAGCGGGAGGGCCATGGAGGTAGATACGCAGTATTTT

V: TRBV27
J: TRBJ2-2
D: NA
size: many
CDR3: CASSIRQLGELFF
DNA: TGTGCCAGCAGTATTAGACAGCTCGGGGAGCTGTTTTTT

V: TRBV4-1
J: TRBJ1-1
D: TRBD1
size: NA
CDR3: CASSHATGGALNTEAFF
DNA: TGCGCCAGCAGCCACGCGACAGGGGGAGCACTGAACACTGAAGCTTTCTTT

V: TRBV10-3
J: TRBJ2-5
D: TRBD1
size: many
CDR3: CAIRMGQGSETQYF
DNA: TGTGCCATCAGGATGGGACAGGGCAGCGAGACCCAGTACTTC

V: TRBV10-3
J: TRBJ1-3
D: NA
size: few
CDR3: CAISVQGSGNTIYF
DNA: TGTGCCATCAGTGTACAGGGCTCTGGAAACACCATATATTTT

V: TRBV12-3/TRBV12-4
J: TRBJ2-1
D: TRBD1
size: many
CDR3: CASVARTGGGRAYNEQFF
DNA: TGTGCCAGCGTTGCCCGGACAGGGGGGGGGAGGGCCTACAATGAGCAGTTCTTC

V: TRBV6-1
J: TRBJ1-5
D: NA
size: NA
CDR3: CASSGYRVSNQPQHF
DNA: TGTGCCAGCAGTGGGTACAGGGTTAGCAATCAGCCCCAGCATTTT

V: TRBV30
J: TRBJ2-2
D: TRBD2
size: many
CDR3: CAWSQAGGSTGELFF
DNA: TGTGCCTGGAGTCAAGCGGGAGGATCGACCGGGGAGCTGTTTTTT

V: TRBV3-1
J: TRBJ1-1
D: TRBD1
size: many
CDR3: CASSPLTGGLNTEAFF
DNA: TGTGCCAGCAGCCCCCTGACAGGGGGACTGAACACTGAAGCTTTCTTT

V: TRBV6-2/TRBV6-3
J: TRBJ1-1
D: NA
size: many
CDR3: CASSYTGHTEAFF
DNA: TGTGCCAGCAGTTACACGGGGCACACTGAAGCTTTCTTT

V: TRBV29-1
J: TRBJ2-1
D: TRBD2
size: many
CDR3: CSDTSGRNEQFF
DNA: TGCAGCGATACTAGCGGGCGGAATGAGCAGTTCTTC

V: TRBV20-1
J: TRBJ1-2
D: NA
size: few
CDR3: CSAREGTGYTF
DNA: TGCAGTGCTAGAGAGGGGACAGGCTACACCTTC

V: TRBV20-1
J: TRBJ1-2
D: NA
size: NA
CDR3: CSARPYRGNYGYTF
DNA: TGCAGTGCTAGACCTTATCGGGGGAACTATGGCTACACCTTC

V: TRBV29-1
J: TRBJ1-1
D: NA
size: NA
CDR3: CSVIGATEAFF
DNA: TGCAGCGTTATAGGCGCCACTGAAGCTTTCTTT

V: TRBV12-3/TRBV12-4
J: TRBJ1-1
D: NA
size: many
CDR3: CASSPTLTGPEAFF
DNA: TGTGCCAGCAGCCCCACCTTGACAGGTCCGGAAGCTTTCTTT

V: TRBV5-1
J: TRBJ2-3
D: TRBD1
size: NA
CDR3: CASSLRQGIDTQYF
DNA: TGCGCCAGCAGCTTGAGACAGGGGATAGATACGCAGTATTTT

V: TRBV5-1
J: TRBJ2-1
D: NA
size: many
CDR3: CASSQGINEQFF
DNA: TGCGCCAGCAGCCAGGGGATCAATGAGCAGTTCTTC

V: TRBV7-3
J: TRBJ2-6
D: TRBD2
size: many
CDR3: CASSPFGGSGANVLTF
DNA: TGTGCCAGCAGCCCCTTCGGGGGGTCTGGGGCCAACGTCCTGACTTTC

V: TRBV25-1
J: TRBJ2-2
D: NA
size: few
CDR3: CASSGDRNTGELFF
DNA: TGTGCCAGCAGTGGTGACAGGAACACCGGGGAGCTGTTTTTT

V: TRBV6-1
J: TRBJ2-5
D: TRBD2
size: many
CDR3: CASSEGWGGETQYF
DNA: TGTGCCAGCAGTGAAGGGTGGGGGGGAGAGACCCAGTACTTC